Shown below are 20 T cell receptor beta chains from a single sample sequenced in a study of CD8 T cells in ankylosing spondylitis. In TCRdb, the 5' RACE reads were re-called with MiXCR into one record per CDR3 protein. The table has about 390,000 distinct CDR3 sequences, around 20% seen once. These receptors' targets are unknown. Overall study findings and caveats: What appeared characteristic of ankylosing spondylitis blood was a TCR beta motif of eight or nine highly homologous variants.

Material for sequencing was blood, either unsorted or a sorted T cell fraction (not recorded which). The receptors originated from a male donor with ankylosing spondylitis.

The V gene is TRBV5-1, the J gene TRBJ2-7, with D unclear. Trimming left V 1 base short and J 0 bases short, with 11 bases between. This CDR3 has 15 amino acids. Germline CDR1 and CDR2: SGHRS and YFSETQ. The CDR3 DNA reads TGCGCCAGCAGCTTGAGGATGGATAGCTCCTACGAGCAGTACTTC. This codes for CASSLRMDSSYEQYF.

The V and J genes are TRBV25-1 and TRBJ1-4; 7 positions agree with TRBD1. The ends lost 5 bases at V and 6 bases at J; junction bases unmatched: 9. Germline CDR1 is MGHDK and CDR2 is SYGVNS. The length of the CDR3 is 15 residues. CDR3 nucleotide sequence: TGTGCCAGCAGTCAGAATTCCGGGACAGATGAAAAACTGTTTTTT. Amino acid sequence: CASSQNSGTDEKLFF.

This clonotype appeared a few times. The chain combines TRBV4-3 with TRBJ2-7, with D possibly being TRBD2 (5 bases). The V and J ends lost 9 bases and 0 bases respectively, with 15 bases between them. Germline loops: CDR1 LGHNA, CDR2 YSLEER. The CDR3 is 14 amino acids. CDR3 in DNA: TGCGCCAGTCGGAGGACTCGGAGCTCCTACGAGCAGTACTTC. Amino acid sequence: CASRRTRSSYEQYF.

As for this clonotype: An end of the junction differs from the germline gene, which may be a read error. The chain combines TRBV5-1 with TRBJ2-3; 9 bases agree with TRBD2. There are 16 residues in the CDR3. CDR1 and CDR2 from the germline V gene are SGHRS and YFSETQ. The CDR3 spells CASSLALAGGTDTQYF. The DNA of the CDR3 is TGTGCCAGCAGTTTAGCGTTAGCGGGAGGCACAGATACGCAGTATTTT.

This clonotype was seen ten or more times. The chain links TRBV12-3 or TRBV12-4 to TRBJ2-1, with 8 bases that match TRBD2. The length of the CDR3 is 15 residues. Trimming removed 3 bases from V and 7 bases from J; junction bases left unmatched: 8. CDR3 region: CASSFPPSGSNEQFF. DNA for the CDR3: TGTGCCAGCAGTTTCCCGCCTAGCGGGTCTAATGAGCAGTTCTTC.

The CDR3 DNA sequence: TGTGCCAGCAGCTTAGATCCCAACTCCTACGAGCAGTACTTC. This encodes CASSLDPNSYEQYF. This chain uses TRBV7-2 with TRBJ2-7; no clear D gene. V dropped 1 base and J dropped 0 bases, with 7 bases sitting between them. Per germline, CDR1 SGHTA and CDR2 FQGNSA. There are 14 residues in the CDR3. Full variable domain (outside the CDR3, taken from reference TRBV7-2 and TRBJ2-7): GAGVSQSPSNKVTEKGKDVELRCDPISGHTALYWYRQSLGQGLEFLIYFQGNSAPDKSGLPSDRFSAERTGGSVSTLTIQRTQQEDSAVYLCASSLDPNSYEQYFGPGTRLTVT.

Ten or more counts support this clonotype. The chain joins TRBV4-3 to TRBJ1-1; a weak D match, TRBD1 (6 bases). Germline CDR1 LGHNA, CDR2 YSLEER. The germline V and J ends were trimmed by 4 bases and 5 bases, with 14 bases remaining between them. This CDR3 region has 14 residues. CDR3 nucleotide sequence: TGCGCCAGCAGCCCCCTCCGGAGGGGGACTGAAGCTTTCTTT. Translation: CASSPLRRGTEAFF.

This chain connects TRBV20-1 to TRBJ2-2; D might be TRBD1 (6 bases). Trimming pared 5 bases from V and 3 bases from J, leaving 16 bases between. Per germline, CDR1 DFQATT and CDR2 SNEGSKA (reference sequence). The CDR3 sequence is 15 residues long. This CDR3 is CSALDSTGYTGELFF. In nucleotides, the CDR3 is TGCAGTGCTCTGGATTCGACAGGCTACACCGGGGAGCTGTTTTTT.

This clonotype has only a few counts. V and J are TRBV4-3 and TRBJ2-1, with a possible D match to TRBD2 (5 bases). Germline CDR1 and CDR2: LGHNA and YSLEER. The CDR3 is 14 amino acids. The V end lost 5 bases, the J end lost 4 bases, and 12 bases lay between the germline ends. CDR3 sequence: CASSGGADYNEQFF. CDR3 bases: TGCGCCAGCAGCGGAGGCGCAGATTACAATGAGCAGTTCTTC.

This clonotype showed up just a few times. The J gene is TRBJ1-2, the V gene TRBV12-3 or TRBV12-4; 8 nucleotides agree with TRBD1. Trimming removed 6 bases from V and 7 bases from J; junction bases left unmatched: 4. The CDR3 is 12 residues long. The CDR3 sequence: CASRRQGAGYTF. CDR3 in DNA: TGTGCCAGCAGACGTCAGGGGGCTGGCTACACCTTC.

The chain employs TRBV12-3 or TRBV12-4 and TRBJ2-2; TRBD2 aligns across 7 bases. The junction had 10 bases not matched to a gene; V was cut back by 0 bases and J by 3 bases. The CDR3 totals 18 residues. The CDR3 DNA follows: TGTGCCAGCAGTTTAGCTAGCGGGCGATCTCTGGACACCGGGGAGCTGTTTTTT. This sequence encodes CASSLASGRSLDTGELFF.

This clonotype was detected ten times or more. This chain links TRBV12-3 or TRBV12-4 with TRBJ2-7; D uncertain. The CDR3 runs to 11 residues. The V end was cut by 5 bases, the J end by 7 bases, with 9 bases between. The CDR3 loop is CASSMAGEQYF. The CDR3 bases are TGTGCCAGCAGTATGGCTGGGGAGCAGTACTTC.

The table lists this clonotype with a few counts. The chain recombines TRBV7-3 with TRBJ2-3, with 12 bases matching TRBD2. The CDR3 has 15 amino acids. Trimming at V came to 5 bases and at J to 10 bases, leaving 10 bases not matched to a gene. Germline CDR1 and CDR2: SGHTA and FQGTGA. CDR3 region: CASSATSGSLGPQYF. Here the CDR3 DNA reads TGTGCCAGCAGCGCGACTAGCGGGAGTCTGGGGCCGCAGTATTTT.

This clonotype was detected a few times. The chain employs TRBV4-2 and TRBJ2-1; 7 nucleotides align to TRBD2. V shed 4 bases and J 8 bases; nucleotides not matched to a gene: 17. This CDR3 contains 17 residues. Germline V gene data show CDR1 as LGHNA and CDR2 as YNFKEQ. CDR3 DNA: TGTGCCAGCAGCCTCTCCCTGGCCGGGAGGTTTATGGATGAGCAGTTCTTC. It is translated as CASSLSLAGRFMDEQFF.

This clonotype was recorded many times. The chain employs TRBV15 and TRBJ2-1; TRBD2 matches at 11 bases. The CDR3 contains 16 residues. The trim removed 2 bases at V and 7 bases at J, leaving 7 bases unmatched. CDR1 LNHNV and CDR2 YYDKDF come from the germline V gene (reference sequence). The CDR3 DNA is TGTGCCACCAGCAGACCCCTAGCGGGAGGATTGAATGAGCAGTTCTTC. It specifies CATSRPLAGGLNEQFF.

In its sample, this clonotype was seen a few times. CDR3 in DNA: TGCAGCTCGACAGGCGGGACAGGGACGGGTGAAGCTTTCTTT. It specifies CSSTGGTGTGEAFF. The rearrangement uses TRBV20-1 and TRBJ1-1, with 9 bases that match TRBD1. CDR3 length equals 14 residues. CDR1 DFQATT and CDR2 SNEGSKA come from the germline V gene (reference sequence).

The chain combines TRBV9 with TRBJ2-3; TRBD2 aligns across 8 bases. The V gene end was trimmed by 3 bases and the J gene end by 7 bases; junction bases not matched to a gene: 10. The CDR3 has 15 residues. The germline V gene has CDR1 SGDLS and CDR2 YYNGEE. The CDR3 DNA reads TGTGCCAGCAGCGATGGCAGCGGGAGCGAAAATACGCAGTATTTT. It codes for CASSDGSGSENTQYF.

The rearrangement links TRBV7-8 to TRBJ2-1; TRBD2 aligns across 7 bases. This CDR3 is 16 amino acids long. V shed 4 bases and J 5 bases; nucleotides not matched to a gene: 11. Germline loops: CDR1 SGHVS, CDR2 FQNEAQ. This chain's CDR3 is CASSSNTGAGNNEQFF. CDR3 nucleotides: TGTGCCAGCAGCTCGAATACAGGAGCGGGAAACAATGAGCAGTTCTTC.

DNA for the CDR3: TGTGCCAGCAGCACCCCCCCGGGGAACTACGAGCAGTACTTC. It is translated as CASSTPPGNYEQYF. V gene TRBV6-2 or TRBV6-3 combines with J gene TRBJ2-7; perhaps TRBD2 as D (5 bases). CDR1 is MNHEY, CDR2 SVGEGT, per germline. This CDR3 has 14 amino acids. The V gene lost 6 bases and the J gene lost 3 bases, with 15 bases spanning the gap.

This clonotype was picked up a small number of times. The chain combines TRBV4-3 with TRBJ2-1; a possible D gene is TRBD2 (6 bases). V lost 0 bases and J 9 bases, leaving 15 bases between the germline ends. The germline CDR1 and CDR2 sequences are LGHNA and YSLEER. The CDR3 has 15 amino acids. The CDR3 bases are TGCGCCAGCAGCCAAGATTCCTCCATGGGGGGTGAGCAGTTCTTC. Protein: CASSQDSSMGGEQFF.